The TCR beta chain described here comes from a study of cytomegalovirus exposure and HLA in healthy donors. 60 Vbeta and 13 Jbeta primers were used in PCR. Clones were read by immunoSEQ multiplex PCR, and TCRdb kept only the in-frame ones, dropping some. The sample lists 120,000 to 150,000 clones, around 80% occurring once. The receptor's source is a boy aged 2 to 9 in good health and CMV-seronegative. Sequenced input: PBMCs.

DNA for the CDR3: TGCGCCAGCAGCCGCGGAGCGGCACTCGATGAGCAGTTCTTC. It specifies CASSRGAALDEQFF. The rearrangement uses TRBV5-1 and TRBJ2-1; tentatively, D is TRBD2 (5 bases). Looked up from germline, CDR1 is SGHRS and CDR2 is YFSETQ. This CDR3 has 14 amino acids. Deletions cut 4 bases from V and 8 bases from J, with 16 bases between.